This T cell receptor (beta chain) was captured in a study of blood T cell repertoires in COVID-19. Whole-study context: Sites in the United States, Italy and Spain provided acute and convalescent COVID-19 samples. Sources were T cells, B-cell-depleted T cells, or PBMCs; the material itself was cDNA or gDNA.

Germline loops: CDR1 MNHNS, CDR2 SASEGT. CDR3 length equals 14 residues. V shed 2 bases, J shed 12 bases, and the junction held 10 bases outside the gene matches. Original handling: Amplified reference gene primers provided the basis for estimating nucleated cell counts. The protocol was immunoSEQ multiplex PCR, while the TCRdb copy is restricted to in-frame clones and leaves out a portion. The V and J calls and clone size are taken from that table; D and trimming were inferred from the DNA. The data contain under 250,000 clones, over 80% of them singletons. The chain is built from TRBV6-1 and TRBJ1-5; 7 bases line up with TRBD1. This receptor was taken from a young man who had recovered from COVID-19. The sample consisted of peripheral blood. CDR3 in amino acids: CASSERGDGTVQHF. CDR3 bases: TGTGCCAGCAGTGAACGGGGCGATGGGACAGTCCAGCATTTT.